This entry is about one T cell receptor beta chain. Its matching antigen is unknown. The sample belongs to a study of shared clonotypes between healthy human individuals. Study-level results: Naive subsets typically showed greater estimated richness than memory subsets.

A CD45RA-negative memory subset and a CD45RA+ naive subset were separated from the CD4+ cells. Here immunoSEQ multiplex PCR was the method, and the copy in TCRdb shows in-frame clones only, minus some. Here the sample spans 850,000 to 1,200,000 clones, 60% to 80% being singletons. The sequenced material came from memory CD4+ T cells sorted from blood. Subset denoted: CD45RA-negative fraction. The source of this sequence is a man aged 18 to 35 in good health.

CDR3 amino acids: CASSQEVGTVNTGELFF. CDR3 coding DNA: TGTGCCAGCAGCCAAGAGGTGGGGACGGTGAACACCGGGGAGCTGTTTTTT. This chain links TRBV14 with TRBJ2-2; D assignment may be TRBD1 or TRBD2 (5 bases each). The V end was cut by 0 bases, the J end by 1 base, with 12 bases between. Germline V gene sequence: CDR1 SGHDN, CDR2 FVKESK. CDR3 length equals 17 residues.